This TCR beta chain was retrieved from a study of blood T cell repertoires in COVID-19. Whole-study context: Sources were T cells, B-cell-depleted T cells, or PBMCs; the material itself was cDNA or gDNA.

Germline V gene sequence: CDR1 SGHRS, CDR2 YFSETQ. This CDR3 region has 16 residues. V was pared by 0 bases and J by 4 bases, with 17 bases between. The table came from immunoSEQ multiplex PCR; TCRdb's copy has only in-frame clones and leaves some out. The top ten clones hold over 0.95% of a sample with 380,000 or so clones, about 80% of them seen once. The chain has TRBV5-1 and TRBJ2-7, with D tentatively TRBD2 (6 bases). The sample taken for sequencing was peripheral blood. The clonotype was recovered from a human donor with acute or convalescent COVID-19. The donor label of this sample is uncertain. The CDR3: CASSLAFSRRGYEQYF. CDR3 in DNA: TGCGCCAGCAGCTTGGCCTTTTCCAGGAGGGGTTACGAGCAGTACTTC.